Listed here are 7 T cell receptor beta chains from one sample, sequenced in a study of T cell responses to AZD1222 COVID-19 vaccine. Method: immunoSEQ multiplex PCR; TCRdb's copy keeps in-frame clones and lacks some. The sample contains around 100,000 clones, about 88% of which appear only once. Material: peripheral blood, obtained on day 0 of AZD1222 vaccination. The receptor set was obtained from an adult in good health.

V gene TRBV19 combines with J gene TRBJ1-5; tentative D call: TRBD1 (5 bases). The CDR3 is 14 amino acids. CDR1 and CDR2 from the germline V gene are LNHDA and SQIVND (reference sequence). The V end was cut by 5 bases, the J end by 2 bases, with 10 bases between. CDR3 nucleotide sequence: TGTGCCAGTAGTTGGGGGGTGCGCAATCAGCCCCAGCATTTT. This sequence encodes CASSWGVRNQPQHF.

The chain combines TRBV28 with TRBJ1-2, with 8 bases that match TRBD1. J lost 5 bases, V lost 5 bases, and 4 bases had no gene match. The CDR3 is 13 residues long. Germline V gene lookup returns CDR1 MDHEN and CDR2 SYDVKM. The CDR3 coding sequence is TGTGCCAGCAGTCGGACAGGGACTTATGGCTACACCTTC. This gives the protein CASSRTGTYGYTF.

The CDR3: CASSPRLAGSTDTQYF. In nucleotides, the CDR3 is TGTGCCAGCTCACCTCGGCTAGCGGGGTCCACAGATACGCAGTATTTT. The V call is TRBV18, the J call TRBJ2-3, with 9 bases identical to TRBD2. There are 16 residues in the CDR3. In germline, CDR1 is KGHSH, CDR2 LQKENI. The J segment lost 2 bases and the V segment lost 3 bases, leaving 6 bases of the junction unmatched.

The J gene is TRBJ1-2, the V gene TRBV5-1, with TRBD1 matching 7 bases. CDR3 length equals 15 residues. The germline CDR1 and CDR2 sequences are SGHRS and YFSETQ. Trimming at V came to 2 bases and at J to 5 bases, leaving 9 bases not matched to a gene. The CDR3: CASSLRYRGRYGYTF. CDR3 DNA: TGCGCCAGCAGCTTACGATACAGGGGCCGTTATGGCTACACCTTC.

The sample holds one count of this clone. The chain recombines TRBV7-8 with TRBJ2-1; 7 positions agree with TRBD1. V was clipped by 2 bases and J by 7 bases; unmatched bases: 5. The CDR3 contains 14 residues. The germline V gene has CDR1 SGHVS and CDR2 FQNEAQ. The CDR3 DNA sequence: TGTGCCAGCAGCTTACTCTCAGGGGGAAATGAGCAGTTCTTC. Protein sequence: CASSLLSGGNEQFF.

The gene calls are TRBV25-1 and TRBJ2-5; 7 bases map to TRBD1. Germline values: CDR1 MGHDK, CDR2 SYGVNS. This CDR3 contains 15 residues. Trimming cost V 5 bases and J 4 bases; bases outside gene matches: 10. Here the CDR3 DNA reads TGTGCCAGCAGTAAGCTACAGGGGCCTTCAGAGACCCAGTACTTC. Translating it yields CASSKLQGPSETQYF.

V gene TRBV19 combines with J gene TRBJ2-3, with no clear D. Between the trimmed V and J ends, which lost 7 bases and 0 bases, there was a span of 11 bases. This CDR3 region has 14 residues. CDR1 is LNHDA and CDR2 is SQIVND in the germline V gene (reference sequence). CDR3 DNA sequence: TGTGCCAGTATGGGCTGGTCTAGCACAGATACGCAGTATTTT. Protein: CASMGWSSTDTQYF.